One sample yielded the 10 T cell receptor beta chains listed below, sequenced in a study of blood T cell repertoires in COVID-19. Repertoires were generated with immunoSEQ multiplex PCR, while TCRdb's copy carries only in-frame clones and drops some. The sample records 150,000 or so clones, approximately 80% being singletons. The specimen sequenced was PBMCs or T cells enriched from blood (not recorded which). These receptors all stem from a man aged 65 to 85 who had been exposed to COVID-19.

V gene TRBV18 combines with J gene TRBJ2-2; 7 bases align to TRBD1. The ends lost 3 bases at V and 7 bases at J; junction bases unmatched: 8. The CDR3 is made up of 15 amino acids. Germline loops: CDR1 KGHSH, CDR2 LQKENI. CDR3 protein: CASSPFTGVDGELFF. The CDR3 coding sequence is TGTGCCAGCTCACCCTTCACAGGGGTCGACGGGGAGCTGTTTTTT.

J is TRBJ2-3 and V is TRBV7-2; tentatively, D is TRBD2 (5 bases). The V gene's germline CDR1 is SGHTA and CDR2 FQGNSA. V lost 1 base and J lost 3, with 17 bases in between. The CDR3 is made up of 17 amino acids. The DNA of the CDR3 is TGTGCCAGCAGCTTAGGTCACATTAGCGTTGGGACAGATACGCAGTATTTT. Translated, it gives CASSLGHISVGTDTQYF.

The chain links TRBV28 to TRBJ2-1; 7 bases are a match to TRBD1. Unmatched junction bases numbered 10, after V lost 7 bases and J lost 4 bases. The CDR3 totals 15 residues. Germline V gene data show CDR1 as MDHEN and CDR2 as SYDVKM. The CDR3 loop reads CASTLRGGGYNEQFF. The CDR3 DNA is TGTGCCAGCACCCTAAGAGGGGGCGGATACAATGAGCAGTTCTTC.

This CDR3 is CASSLSVATYEQYF. The DNA of the CDR3 is TGTGCCAGCAGCTTATCGGTAGCGACCTACGAGCAGTACTTC. The chain combines TRBV7-2 with TRBJ2-7; tentative D call: TRBD2 (5 bases). CDR3 length equals 14 residues. Germline assignment: CDR1 SGHTA and CDR2 FQGNSA. The V end lost 2 bases, the J end lost 2 bases, and 10 bases lay between the germline ends.

The V and J genes are TRBV4-3 and TRBJ2-3; D not resolved. The CDR3 has 15 residues. The V gene's germline CDR1 is LGHNA and CDR2 YSLEER. V shed 0 bases and J shed 4 bases, with 11 bases lying between them. The CDR3 region is CASSQDLRLADTQYF. CDR3 coding DNA: TGCGCCAGCAGCCAAGATCTGCGGTTGGCAGATACGCAGTATTTT.

The J gene is TRBJ2-2, the V gene TRBV4-1; 7 bases agree with TRBD1. CDR3 length: 14 amino acids. Looked up from germline, CDR1 is MGHRA and CDR2 is YSYEKL. Trimming took 10 bases from V and 5 from J; bases not matched to a gene: 10. CDR3 nucleotides: TGCGCCACCGCGCCGGGACAGAGGACCGGGGAGCTGTTTTTT. Amino acids: CATAPGQRTGELFF.

V gene TRBV7-2 combines with J gene TRBJ1-2; D not resolved. CDR3 length: 14 amino acids. With 5 bases removed from V and 6 bases from J, the gap between germline ends came to 16 bases. CDR1 is SGHTA and CDR2 is FQGNSA in the germline V gene. Written as DNA, the CDR3 is TGTGCCAGCAGCCCCTATGCGGTAGAGGATGGCTACACCTTC. This codes for CASSPYAVEDGYTF.

The table lists this clone with a count of one. This chain connects TRBV18 to TRBJ2-3; possibly TRBD2 for D (5 bases). Germline-derived CDR1 and CDR2 are KGHSH and LQKENI. There are 16 residues in the CDR3. The V and J ends lost 3 bases and 3 bases respectively, with 16 bases between them. The CDR3 sequence: CASSPQGGAGTDTQYF. The CDR3 DNA sequence: TGTGCCAGCTCACCCCAAGGAGGTGCTGGAACAGATACGCAGTATTTT.

The sample holds a few counts of this clone. The chain has TRBV12-3 or TRBV12-4 and TRBJ1-3, with TRBD1 matching 8 bases. The CDR3 contains 11 residues. V shed 5 bases, J shed 16 bases, and the junction held 7 bases outside the gene matches. CDR3 DNA: TGTGCCAGCAGTACCGGACAGGGAAGGTATTTT. This codes for CASSTGQGRYF.

The V and J genes are TRBV4-3 and TRBJ2-1; 8 bases map to TRBD2. With V trimmed by 0 bases and J by 4 bases, 2 bases remained unmatched. The length of the CDR3 is 15 residues. CDR1 LGHNA and CDR2 YSLEER come from the germline V gene. DNA of the CDR3: TGCGCCAGCAGCCAAGAGCCTAGCGGGTACAATGAGCAGTTCTTC. Its protein is CASSQEPSGYNEQFF.